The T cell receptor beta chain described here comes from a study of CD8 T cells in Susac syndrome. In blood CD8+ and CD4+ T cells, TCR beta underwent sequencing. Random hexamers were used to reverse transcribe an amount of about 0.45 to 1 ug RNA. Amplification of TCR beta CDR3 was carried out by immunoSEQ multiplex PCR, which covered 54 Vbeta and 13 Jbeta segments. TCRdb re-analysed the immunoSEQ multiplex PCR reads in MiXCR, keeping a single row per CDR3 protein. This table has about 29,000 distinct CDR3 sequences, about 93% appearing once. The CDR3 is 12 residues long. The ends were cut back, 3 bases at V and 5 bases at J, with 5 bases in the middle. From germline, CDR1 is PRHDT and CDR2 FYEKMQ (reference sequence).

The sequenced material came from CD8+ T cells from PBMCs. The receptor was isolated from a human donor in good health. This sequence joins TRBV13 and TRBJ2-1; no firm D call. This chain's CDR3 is CASSLADNEQFF. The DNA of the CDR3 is TGTGCCAGCAGCTTGGCGGACAATGAGCAGTTCTTC.